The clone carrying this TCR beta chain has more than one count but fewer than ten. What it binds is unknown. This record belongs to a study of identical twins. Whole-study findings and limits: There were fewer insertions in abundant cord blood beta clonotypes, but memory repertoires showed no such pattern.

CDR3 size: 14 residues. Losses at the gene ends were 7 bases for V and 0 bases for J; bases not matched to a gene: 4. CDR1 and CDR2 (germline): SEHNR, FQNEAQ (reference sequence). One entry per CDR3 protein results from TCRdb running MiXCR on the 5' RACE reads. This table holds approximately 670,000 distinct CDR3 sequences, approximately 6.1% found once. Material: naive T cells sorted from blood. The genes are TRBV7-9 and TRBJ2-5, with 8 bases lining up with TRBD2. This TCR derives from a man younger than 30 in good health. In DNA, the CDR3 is TGTGCCAGCAAACTAGCGGAGTACCAAGAGACCCAGTACTTC. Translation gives CASKLAEYQETQYF. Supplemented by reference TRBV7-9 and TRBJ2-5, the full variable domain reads DTGVSQNPRHKITKRGQNVTFRCDPISEHNRLYWYRQTLGQGPEFLTYFQNEAQLEKSRLLSDRFSAERPKGSFSTLEIQRTEQGDSAMYLCASKLAEYQETQYFGPGTRLLVL.